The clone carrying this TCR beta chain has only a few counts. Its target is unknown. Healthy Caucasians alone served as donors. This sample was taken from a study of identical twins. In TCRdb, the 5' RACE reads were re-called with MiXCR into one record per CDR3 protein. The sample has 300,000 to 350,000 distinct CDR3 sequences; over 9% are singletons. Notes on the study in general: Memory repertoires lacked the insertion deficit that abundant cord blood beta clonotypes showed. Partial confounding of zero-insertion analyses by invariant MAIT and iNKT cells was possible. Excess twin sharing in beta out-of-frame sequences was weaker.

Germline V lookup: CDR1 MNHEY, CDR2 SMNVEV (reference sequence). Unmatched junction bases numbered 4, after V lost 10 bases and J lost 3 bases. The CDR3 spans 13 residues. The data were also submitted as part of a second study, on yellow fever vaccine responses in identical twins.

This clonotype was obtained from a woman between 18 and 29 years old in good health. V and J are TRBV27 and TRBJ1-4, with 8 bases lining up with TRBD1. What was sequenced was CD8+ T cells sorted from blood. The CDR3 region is CATGQGSNEKLFF. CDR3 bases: TGTGCCACCGGACAGGGTTCTAATGAAAAACTGTTTTTT.